This T cell receptor (beta chain) originates from a study of T-cell reconstitution after alpha-beta-depleted transplantation in children. This clonotype showed up just a few times. Germline V gives CDR1 MNHNS, CDR2 SASEGT. J lost 2 bases, V lost 6 bases, and 6 bases had no gene match. The CDR3 spans 14 residues. A TCRbeta library incorporating unique molecular identifiers was prepared. A single record per CDR3 protein comes from TCRdb applying MiXCR to the PCR reads. The sample carries around 400,000 distinct CDR3 sequences, about a tenth recorded once. V and J are TRBV6-1 and TRBJ2-7; 8 bases match TRBD2. Sequenced material: PBMCs from the stem cell graft donor, taken from the stem cell graft. This receptor was identified in a human donor who donated a stem cell graft to a child with acute myeloid leukemia. In DNA form, the CDR3 reads TGTGCCAGCAGCCCCGGGACTAGTGCCTACGAGCAGTACGTC. Protein product: CASSPGTSAYEQYV.